The 4 T cell receptor beta chains below all came from one sample that was sequenced in a study of blood T cell repertoires in COVID-19. Using immunoSEQ multiplex PCR, the repertoire was profiled, and TCRdb retains in-frame clones only, with some absent. The data contain over 250,000 clones, around 86% of them singletons. Sequencing was carried out using peripheral blood. The receptor set was obtained from a human donor in a cohort sampled during active COVID-19.

V gene TRBV13 combines with J gene TRBJ2-5; 9 bases line up with TRBD2. The CDR3 consists of 17 residues. Per the germline V gene, CDR1 is PRHDT and CDR2 is FYEKMQ (reference sequence). Losses at the gene ends were 2 bases for V and 1 base for J; bases not matched to a gene: 8. CDR3 protein: CASSLSGLAHFQETQYF. The CDR3, as DNA: TGTGCCAGCAGCTTATCGGGACTAGCCCACTTCCAAGAGACCCAGTACTTC.

This clone was seen a few times. The chain combines TRBV18 with TRBJ1-1; D gene unclear. Trimming took 4 bases from V and 2 from J, leaving 11 bases between them. Germline CDR1 KGHSH, CDR2 LQKENI. This CDR3 is built from 14 residues. The CDR3 protein is CASSQQSGNTEAFF. CDR3 nucleotides: TGTGCCAGCTCACAGCAGTCGGGTAACACTGAAGCTTTCTTT.

The chain couples TRBV30 to TRBJ2-5, with D perhaps matching TRBD2 (5 bases). CDR3 length equals 12 residues. V was trimmed by 2 bases and J by 3 bases, leaving 7 bases between them. Germline V gives CDR1 GTSNPN, CDR2 SVGIG (reference sequence). As DNA, the CDR3 is TGTGCCTGGAGTCTCGGGGAAGAGACCCAGTACTTC. Translated, it gives CAWSLGEETQYF.

The chain combines TRBV7-2 with TRBJ2-5; D might be TRBD2 (5 bases). CDR3 length: 16 amino acids. Trimming left V 2 bases short and J 4 bases short, with 17 bases between. Germline V lookup: CDR1 SGHTA, CDR2 FQGNSA. The CDR3 reads CASSLMSLGAGETQYF. In DNA, the CDR3 is TGTGCCAGCAGCTTAATGTCCCTTGGCGCGGGAGAGACCCAGTACTTC.